A selection of T cell receptor beta chains follows, all from one sample in a study of blood T cell repertoires in COVID-19. TCRdb keeps only in-frame clones here, not all; method: immunoSEQ multiplex PCR. Of tens of thousands of clones in the sample, 75% to 90% were seen once. The sequencing sample was made of peripheral blood. The receptor source for this set is a man aged 60 to 69 with COVID-19, enrolled during active disease. Both conserved end residues are part of each CDR3. D genes are given only for firm matches. Size tells how often a clone was seen (once, few, many) or the class of an expanded clone, and some rows leave it out.

d_gene: -; j_gene: TRBJ2-7; v_gene: TRBV2; abundance: -; CDR3aa: CASSSPPSGEQYF; CDR3nt: TGTGCCAGCAGCTCCCCCCCCTCGGGGGAGCAGTACTTC
d_gene: TRBD1; j_gene: TRBJ1-2; v_gene: TRBV11-3; abundance: -; CDR3aa: CASSWGRGQGKYGYTF; CDR3nt: TGTGCCAGCAGTTGGGGTCGGGGACAGGGAAAATATGGCTACACCTTC
d_gene: TRBD2; j_gene: TRBJ2-1; v_gene: TRBV11-2; abundance: -; CDR3aa: CASSLYSAGGYNEQFF; CDR3nt: TGTGCCAGCAGCTTATATTCTGCGGGGGGATACAATGAGCAGTTCTTC
d_gene: TRBD1; j_gene: TRBJ1-1; v_gene: TRBV6-5; abundance: -; CDR3aa: CASSQISRQGRAFF; CDR3nt: TGTGCCAGCAGTCAAATCTCGAGACAGGGCAGAGCTTTCTTT
d_gene: -; j_gene: TRBJ2-1; v_gene: TRBV4-2; abundance: -; CDR3aa: CASSQGGGLNNEQFF; CDR3nt: TGTGCCAGCAGCCAAGGGGGCGGTTTGAACAATGAGCAGTTCTTC
d_gene: -; j_gene: TRBJ2-5; v_gene: TRBV30; abundance: -; CDR3aa: CAWGREGPRETQYF; CDR3nt: TGTGCCTGGGGTCGCGAGGGCCCTCGGGAGACCCAGTACTTC
d_gene: TRBD2; j_gene: TRBJ2-1; v_gene: TRBV5-1; abundance: -; CDR3aa: CASSLGLAGLSSYNEQFF; CDR3nt: TGCGCCAGCAGCTTGGGTCTAGCGGGACTCAGCTCCTACAATGAGCAGTTCTTC
d_gene: -; j_gene: TRBJ2-1; v_gene: TRBV24-1; abundance: -; CDR3aa: CATSDPGHPNNEQFF; CDR3nt: TGTGCCACCAGTGATCCGGGACACCCGAACAATGAGCAGTTCTTC
d_gene: -; j_gene: TRBJ1-3; v_gene: TRBV6-5; abundance: few; CDR3aa: CASSPRQIGNTIYF; CDR3nt: TGTGCCAGCAGTCCTAGACAGATTGGAAACACCATATATTTT
d_gene: -; j_gene: TRBJ1-4; v_gene: TRBV4-1; abundance: -; CDR3aa: CASSQDIETLTPFF; CDR3nt: TGCGCCAGCAGCCAAGATATTGAAACTCTCACCCCCTTTTTT
d_gene: -; j_gene: TRBJ2-3; v_gene: TRBV29-1; abundance: once; CDR3aa: CSVDSPSTDTQYF; CDR3nt: TGCAGCGTGGACAGCCCTAGCACAGATACGCAGTATTTT
d_gene: -; j_gene: TRBJ2-5; v_gene: TRBV3-1/TRBV3-2; abundance: -; CDR3aa: CASSLGQSSETQYF; CDR3nt: TGTGCCAGCAGCCTAGGACAGTCTTCAGAGACCCAGTACTTC
d_gene: -; j_gene: TRBJ1-4; v_gene: TRBV19; abundance: -; CDR3aa: CASSTNQNEKLFF; CDR3nt: TGTGCCAGTAGTACAAACCAGAATGAAAAACTGTTTTTT
d_gene: TRBD1; j_gene: TRBJ2-7; v_gene: TRBV6-5; abundance: -; CDR3aa: CASSYSAQGAYEQYF; CDR3nt: TGTGCCAGCAGTTACTCCGCGCAGGGGGCGTACGAGCAGTACTTC
d_gene: TRBD1; j_gene: TRBJ2-5; v_gene: TRBV18; abundance: few; CDR3aa: CASSPGQLGAETQYF; CDR3nt: TGTGCCAGCTCGCCGGGACAGTTGGGGGCAGAGACCCAGTACTTC
d_gene: -; j_gene: TRBJ2-5; v_gene: TRBV5-1; abundance: -; CDR3aa: CASKTSSDQETQYF; CDR3nt: TGCGCCAGCAAGACGTCTAGCGACCAAGAGACCCAGTACTTC
d_gene: -; j_gene: TRBJ1-1; v_gene: TRBV7-9; abundance: -; CDR3aa: CASSRLNTEAFF; CDR3nt: TGTGCCAGCAGCCGACTCAACACTGAAGCTTTCTTT
d_gene: TRBD1; j_gene: TRBJ2-1; v_gene: TRBV6-2/TRBV6-3; abundance: -; CDR3aa: CASSHEGGHYNEQFF; CDR3nt: TGTGCCAGCAGCCATGAAGGGGGCCACTACAATGAGCAGTTCTTC
d_gene: -; j_gene: TRBJ1-1; v_gene: TRBV5-6; abundance: -; CDR3aa: CASSYRDEAFF; CDR3nt: TGTGCCAGCAGCTACAGGGATGAAGCTTTCTTT
d_gene: TRBD1; j_gene: TRBJ2-1; v_gene: TRBV3-1/TRBV3-2; abundance: -; CDR3aa: CASSHFPGQGRVSSYNEQFF; CDR3nt: TGTGCCAGCAGCCATTTCCCGGGACAGGGAAGGGTAAGCTCCTACAATGAGCAGTTCTTC
d_gene: -; j_gene: TRBJ1-1; v_gene: TRBV12-3/TRBV12-4; abundance: -; CDR3aa: CASSSTRGAFF; CDR3nt: TGTGCCAGCAGTTCTACACGGGGAGCTTTCTTT
d_gene: -; j_gene: TRBJ2-7; v_gene: TRBV5-1; abundance: once; CDR3aa: CASSLEDNYEQYF; CDR3nt: TGCGCCAGCAGCTTGGAAGACAACTACGAGCAGTACTTC
d_gene: TRBD1; j_gene: TRBJ1-1; v_gene: TRBV18; abundance: -; CDR3aa: CASSPRQGAPEAFF; CDR3nt: TGTGCCAGCTCACCACGGCAGGGGGCCCCTGAAGCTTTCTTT
d_gene: -; j_gene: TRBJ2-1; v_gene: TRBV9; abundance: -; CDR3aa: CASSVPSGSMLGEQFF; CDR3nt: TGTGCCAGCAGCGTACCCTCCGGGTCCATGCTTGGGGAGCAGTTCTTC
d_gene: -; j_gene: TRBJ1-2; v_gene: TRBV7-6; abundance: -; CDR3aa: CASSLAMEPEGYTF; CDR3nt: TGTGCCAGCAGCTTGGCGATGGAGCCGGAAGGCTACACCTTC
d_gene: TRBD1; j_gene: TRBJ1-1; v_gene: TRBV7-6; abundance: -; CDR3aa: CASTLRGQGETEAFF; CDR3nt: TGTGCCAGCACCCTTAGGGGACAGGGAGAAACTGAAGCTTTCTTT
d_gene: TRBD1; j_gene: TRBJ1-1; v_gene: TRBV3-1/TRBV3-2; abundance: -; CDR3aa: CASSQDWGQGRPNTEAFF; CDR3nt: TGTGCCAGCAGCCAAGATTGGGGACAGGGGCGCCCGAACACTGAAGCTTTCTTT
d_gene: TRBD2; j_gene: TRBJ2-1; v_gene: TRBV30; abundance: -; CDR3aa: CAWSITSGSLGLFF; CDR3nt: TGTGCCTGGAGTATCACTAGCGGGAGCCTGGGATTATTCTTC
d_gene: -; j_gene: TRBJ2-1; v_gene: TRBV5-1; abundance: -; CDR3aa: CASSPGGRGQGEQFF; CDR3nt: TGCGCCAGCAGCCCGGGGGGCAGGGGGCAGGGTGAGCAGTTCTTC
d_gene: TRBD1; j_gene: TRBJ2-7; v_gene: TRBV12-3/TRBV12-4; abundance: -; CDR3aa: CASRYGQGEQYF; CDR3nt: TGTGCCAGCAGATACGGACAGGGCGAGCAGTACTTC
d_gene: TRBD1; j_gene: TRBJ1-2; v_gene: TRBV5-1; abundance: -; CDR3aa: CASSLAGQGFVFSGYTF; CDR3nt: TGCGCCAGCAGCTTGGCCGGACAGGGCTTCGTATTTTCGGGCTACACCTTC
d_gene: -; j_gene: TRBJ1-2; v_gene: TRBV10-3; abundance: -; CDR3aa: CAISEERGGGYTF; CDR3nt: TGTGCCATCAGTGAGGAAAGGGGCGGTGGCTACACCTTC
d_gene: TRBD2; j_gene: TRBJ2-1; v_gene: TRBV7-3; abundance: -; CDR3aa: CASSLSLAASYNEQFF; CDR3nt: TGTGCCAGCAGCTTAAGTCTAGCGGCCTCCTACAATGAGCAGTTCTTC
d_gene: -; j_gene: TRBJ2-3; v_gene: TRBV6-4; abundance: -; CDR3aa: CASSATGRGDTQYF; CDR3nt: TGTGCCAGCAGTGCTACAGGGAGAGGAGATACGCAGTATTTT
d_gene: -; j_gene: TRBJ1-2; v_gene: TRBV27; abundance: few; CDR3aa: CASSLSGRGNYGYTF; CDR3nt: TGTGCCAGCAGTTTATCGGGCAGGGGAAACTATGGCTACACCTTC
d_gene: TRBD1; j_gene: TRBJ1-2; v_gene: TRBV6-6; abundance: -; CDR3aa: CASRNRGLGYTF; CDR3nt: TGTGCCAGCAGGAACAGGGGGCTTGGCTACACCTTC
d_gene: -; j_gene: TRBJ1-1; v_gene: TRBV11-2; abundance: once; CDR3aa: CASSLGTGNTEAFF; CDR3nt: TGTGCCAGCAGCTTAGGTACAGGGAACACTGAAGCTTTCTTT
d_gene: -; j_gene: TRBJ2-7; v_gene: TRBV6-5; abundance: once; CDR3aa: CASSYKTYGSYEQYF; CDR3nt: TGTGCCAGCAGTTACAAAACCTACGGCTCCTACGAGCAGTACTTC
d_gene: -; j_gene: TRBJ1-1; v_gene: TRBV15; abundance: -; CDR3aa: CATSRAEGTEAFF; CDR3nt: TGTGCCACCAGCAGGGCGGAGGGCACTGAAGCTTTCTTT
d_gene: TRBD2; j_gene: TRBJ2-5; v_gene: TRBV25-1; abundance: -; CDR3aa: CASSEGSSGGSRETQYF; CDR3nt: TGTGCCAGCAGTGAAGGTAGTAGCGGGGGGTCTCGGGAGACCCAGTACTTC
d_gene: -; j_gene: TRBJ1-5; v_gene: TRBV5-3; abundance: -; CDR3aa: CARSSRGLRNQPQHF; CDR3nt: TGTGCCAGAAGCTCGAGGGGGTTACGCAATCAGCCCCAGCATTTT
d_gene: -; j_gene: TRBJ2-2; v_gene: TRBV2; abundance: -; CDR3aa: CASSEGGSQVGTGELFF; CDR3nt: TGTGCCAGCAGTGAAGGGGGCTCCCAGGTCGGCACCGGGGAGCTGTTTTTT
d_gene: TRBD1; j_gene: TRBJ2-3; v_gene: TRBV27; abundance: -; CDR3aa: CASSPGQGSDTQYF; CDR3nt: TGTGCCAGCAGTCCCGGACAGGGGTCAGATACGCAGTATTTT
d_gene: -; j_gene: TRBJ2-2; v_gene: TRBV5-1; abundance: -; CDR3aa: CASQLKGGNTGELFF; CDR3nt: TGCGCCAGCCAACTCAAGGGAGGAAACACCGGGGAGCTGTTTTTT
d_gene: TRBD1; j_gene: TRBJ2-5; v_gene: TRBV5-1; abundance: -; CDR3aa: CASSLGDRGQETQYF; CDR3nt: TGCGCCAGCAGCTTGGGGGACAGGGGCCAAGAGACCCAGTACTTC
d_gene: -; j_gene: TRBJ2-3; v_gene: TRBV7-3; abundance: -; CDR3aa: CASSPRGAADTQYF; CDR3nt: TGTGCCAGCAGCCCCCGGGGGGCGGCAGATACGCAGTATTTT
d_gene: -; j_gene: TRBJ2-1; v_gene: TRBV2; abundance: few; CDR3aa: CASQAVPSYNEQFF; CDR3nt: TGTGCCAGCCAAGCGGTTCCTTCCTACAATGAGCAGTTCTTC
d_gene: -; j_gene: TRBJ2-7; v_gene: TRBV27; abundance: -; CDR3aa: CASRPGVLYEQYF; CDR3nt: TGTGCCAGCAGACCGGGGGTACTTTACGAGCAGTACTTC
d_gene: -; j_gene: TRBJ2-3; v_gene: TRBV19; abundance: -; CDR3aa: CASSIPGGISTDTQYF; CDR3nt: TGTGCCAGTAGTATCCCCGGAGGGATTAGCACAGATACGCAGTATTTT
d_gene: TRBD1; j_gene: TRBJ1-6; v_gene: TRBV6-6; abundance: -; CDR3aa: CASSPGQGSPLHF; CDR3nt: TGTGCCAGCAGCCCCGGACAGGGATCACCCCTCCACTTT
d_gene: -; j_gene: TRBJ2-2; v_gene: TRBV7-9; abundance: -; CDR3aa: CASSPGTRNTGELFF; CDR3nt: TGTGCCAGCAGCCCCGGGACAAGGAACACCGGGGAGCTGTTTTTT
d_gene: -; j_gene: TRBJ2-3; v_gene: TRBV24-1; abundance: -; CDR3aa: CATSDGTTGGDTQYF; CDR3nt: TGTGCCACCTCCGATGGGACCACCGGGGGAGATACGCAGTATTTT
d_gene: -; j_gene: TRBJ1-1; v_gene: TRBV11-2; abundance: -; CDR3aa: CASSQLRSEAFF; CDR3nt: TGTGCCAGCAGCCAACTTCGTTCTGAAGCTTTCTTT
d_gene: -; j_gene: TRBJ2-3; v_gene: TRBV12-3/TRBV12-4; abundance: -; CDR3aa: CASSPGGDTQYF; CDR3nt: TGTGCCAGCAGTCCAGGAGGAGATACGCAGTATTTT
d_gene: -; j_gene: TRBJ1-4; v_gene: TRBV19; abundance: -; CDR3aa: CASSLQARTNEKLFF; CDR3nt: TGTGCCAGTAGTCTGCAGGCCAGGACTAATGAAAAACTGTTTTTT
d_gene: -; j_gene: TRBJ1-2; v_gene: TRBV2; abundance: -; CDR3aa: CASRSDTNYGYTF; CDR3nt: TGTGCCAGCAGGTCGGACACCAACTATGGCTACACCTTC
d_gene: TRBD1; j_gene: TRBJ2-2; v_gene: TRBV2; abundance: -; CDR3aa: CASNPGQANTGELFF; CDR3nt: TGTGCCAGCAACCCCGGACAGGCGAACACCGGGGAGCTGTTTTTT
d_gene: TRBD1; j_gene: TRBJ2-3; v_gene: TRBV5-1; abundance: -; CDR3aa: CASSLPTGVTDTQYF; CDR3nt: TGCGCCAGCAGCTTACCAACAGGGGTCACAGATACGCAGTATTTT
d_gene: TRBD2; j_gene: TRBJ2-7; v_gene: TRBV4-2; abundance: -; CDR3aa: CASSQEATSGYEQYF; CDR3nt: TGTGCCAGCAGCCAAGAGGCGACTAGCGGATACGAGCAGTACTTC